One T cell receptor (beta chain) is described in this entry. There is no known antigen for this receptor. No qualities accompany the bases; no much larger clone lies one base away. Using the deep immunoSEQ assay, multiplex PCR amplified TCR CDR3 regions from genomic DNA. Genomic DNA extracted from each cell subset was distributed evenly over all wells of several immunoSEQ 96-well plates, and each plate served as one replicate. For sorted subsets, around 0.2 ug genomic DNA, equal to 30,000 or so T cell genomes, was loaded into each replicate PCR. The purified libraries were quantified using a Qubit 3.0 fluorometer, sized with a Bioanalyzer 2100, and then quantified again using the KAPA Library Quantification kit. Every immunoSEQ 96-well plate was sequenced on a separate single-read 150-cycle Illumina NextSeq 550 flow cell. The original pipeline was this. Because only junctional sequences without quality scores were contained in the immunoSEQ output, filtering matching that applied to full-length reads could not be performed. Sequences were annotated with PyIR, a Python wrapper for IgBLAST v1.9, using IMGT germline references to assign V/J genes and CDR3. Reads were removed for weak V/J assignments (E-value above 1e-6), missing CDR3, stop codons, out-of-frame junctions, or ambiguous translated residues. A V3J clonotype was defined by an identical inferred V gene, J gene, and CDR3 amino acid sequence. The percentage overlap between two repertoires was calculated by dividing the number of shared unique clonotypes by the size of the smaller repertoire. Three approaches were used to assess repertoire richness: RTK rarefaction, the Chao1 estimator, and Recon v2.1 estimates of unobserved clonotypes. Generation probabilities for all TCRbeta clonotypes obtained by the gDNA method from a handful of donors were computed using OLGA. TCRdb holds this immuneACCESS table with in-frame rearrangements only. Some clones are missing; in checked studies, unresolved V genes explain under half, and the rest has no known cause. That table gives V, J and clone size, and the DNA gave D and trimming. The sample profile shows around 1.9 million clones; about 94% of them were found once. The top ten clonotypes cover about 1.7% of the sample.

CD8 naive samples were obtained by positive selection for CCR7 among CD45RO-negative cells, yielding a CD45RA+CCR7+ population from which TemRA cells were excluded. Healthy HIV-negative adults with no recently reported acute infections or vaccinations were included as donors. Every donor was a Caucasian adult living in Nashville, Tennessee, USA. Blood was collected by leukapheresis, and PBMCs were isolated by Ficoll-Histopaque density gradient centrifugation and then cryopreserved in liquid nitrogen vapor phase. Analytical flow cytometry was used to check the purity and quantity of every magnetically sorted T cell population. Each sorted fraction had its genomic DNA isolated and then quantified by UV absorbance on a Nanodrop 2000c. The data were taken from a study of shared clonotypes between healthy human individuals (TCRdb year 2020). Looking at the study overall: A few men and a couple of women, aged 18 to 49 years, made up the cohort. For each donor, three plates each were used for CD4 naive and CD4 memory, two plates were used for CD8 naive, and one plate was used for CD8 memory. Each donor's leukapheresis produced roughly between roughly 0.85 and 10 billion PBMCs. To estimate repertoire size and how much clonotype sharing occurs between individuals, the study deeply sequenced the blood TCR repertoires of about five healthy adults. To increase sequencing depth and limit assay-specific biases, different laboratories used diverse techniques to prepare libraries and sequence TCR repertoires.

V ends up 3 bases short and J 5 bases short, with an unmatched junction base count of 3. The CDR3 goes from the cysteine to the phenylalanine over 15 residues. CDR3 DNA is the only sequence kept; it has 45 bases, read in frame from the first base. From a lookup of the germline V gene, CDR1 and CDR2 are MNHEY and SVGAGI. Summary of the overall study and its limitations: About 5% of naive CD4, 3.5% of naive CD8, 2.3% of memory CD4, and about 0.4% of memory CD8 clonotypes were shared across several donors. Sampling was limited to blood, and TCR repertoires in tissue likely differ from TCR repertoires in blood. Because the study included only a small number of donors, the genetic and exposure-history diversity represented was limited. Compared with non-shared clonotypes, the clonotypes found in all four sorted-subset donors had higher generation probabilities. Larger estimated clonotype richness was generally found for naive subsets than for memory subsets. Based on pairwise subsampling, the degree of clonotype sharing among donors was expected to be affected by sequencing depth. Even with the large sequencing depth, rarefaction of the sorted-subset datasets indicated that sequencing was incomplete.

This TCR was recovered from a man between 18 and 29 years old in good health. Some clones in this sample may be carry-over from other donors' samples. This receptor chain uses TRBV6-5 and TRBJ2-2; 10 junctional bases match TRBD2. The sequencing sample was made of naive CD8+ T cells from PBMCs. The cell subset or site tag for this specimen amounts to: CD45RA+CCR7+. The DNA sequence is given as TGTGCCAGCAGTTATATGGGACTAGCGACCGGGGAGCTGTTTTTT. Its translation is CASSYMGLATGELFF.